The following is a TCR beta chain sequence with its context. The entry originates in a study of T cell responses to AZD1222 COVID-19 vaccine. The assay was immunoSEQ multiplex PCR, and TCRdb's table has in-frame clones only and misses some. Of 90,000 to 150,000 clones in the sample, 88% were seen once. V was trimmed by 0 bases and J by 6 bases, leaving 8 bases between them. The CDR3 contains 13 residues. CDR1 and CDR2 from the germline V gene are MNHEY and SVGEGT. The receptor comes from an adult in good health. The rearrangement joins TRBV6-2 or TRBV6-3 to TRBJ1-1, with D possibly matching TRBD1 (6 bases). The source was peripheral blood, collected on day 0 of AZD1222 vaccination. The CDR3 spells CASSYSTGSEAFF. As DNA, the CDR3 is TGTGCCAGCAGTTACTCGACAGGTTCTGAAGCTTTCTTT.